The next 25 T cell receptor beta chains were all read from a single sample in a study of blood T cell repertoires in COVID-19. The method was immunoSEQ multiplex PCR; TCRdb's version includes in-frame clones alone and lacks a portion of them. This sample yields roughly 250,000 clones, of which around 86% are seen a single time; around 11% belongs to the top ten. Sample: peripheral blood. The receptor source for this set is a woman aged 55-70 years with active or convalescent COVID-19.

This chain links TRBV18 with TRBJ1-3; no definite D call. Germline CDR1 is KGHSH and CDR2 is LQKENI. The ends were cut back, 3 bases at V and 4 bases at J, with 10 bases in the middle. This CDR3 contains 14 residues. CDR3 bases: TGTGCCAGCTCACCGGACCGGAGGGGAAACACCATATATTTT. It translates to CASSPDRRGNTIYF.

As to this clone: A much larger clone lies one base from this, so it may be a read error. Other nucleotide sequences from this sample produce the same CDR3. V usage is TRBV6-2 or TRBV6-3 and J usage is TRBJ2-3; tentatively, D is TRBD1 (7 bases). Per the germline V gene, CDR1 is MNHEY and CDR2 is SVGEGT. The CDR3 loop spans 14 amino acids. V shed 6 bases and J shed 1 base, with 11 bases lying between them. The CDR3 region is CASSLRGGTDTQYF. The DNA of the CDR3 is TGTGCCAGCAGCCTCAGGGGGGGCACAGATACGCAGTATTTT.

This chain uses TRBV7-8 with TRBJ2-7; 11 bases fit TRBD1. Trimming cost V 4 bases and J 5 bases; bases outside gene matches: 10. The CDR3 length is 16 residues. Germline V gene data show CDR1 as SGHVS and CDR2 as FQNEAQ. The CDR3 DNA reads as TGTGCCAGCAGCTCGGGGGACAGGGGGGCCCTTGACGAGCAGTACTTC. It is translated as CASSSGDRGALDEQYF.

The chain combines TRBV7-2 with TRBJ1-1; D might be TRBD1 (6 bases). Germline V gene lookup returns CDR1 SGHTA and CDR2 FQGNSA. Trimming cost V 0 bases and J 2 bases, with 10 bases left between them. This CDR3 has 15 amino acids. The CDR3 sequence: CASSLAGQGNTEAFF. The CDR3 DNA sequence: TGTGCCAGCAGCTTAGCGGGACAAGGCAACACTGAAGCTTTCTTT.

The CDR3 here is CASSYSGGTYSRGYTF. In nucleotides, the CDR3 is TGTGCCAGCAGTTACTCCGGCGGGACCTATTCGAGGGGCTACACCTTC. The chain uses TRBV6-2 or TRBV6-3 and TRBJ1-2, with D possibly being TRBD1 (5 bases). Germline CDR1 MNHEY, CDR2 SVGEGT. V dropped 0 bases and J dropped 8 bases, with 19 bases sitting between them. The CDR3 is 16 amino acids.

The chain is built from TRBV25-1 and TRBJ1-6, with 7 bases fitting TRBD1. CDR1 and CDR2 from the germline V gene are MGHDK and SYGVNS. V trimming: 2 bases; J trimming: 10 bases; junction bases outside the gene matches: 5. The CDR3 runs to 14 residues. Written as DNA, the CDR3 is TGTGCCAGCAGTGAAGTCCCGGACAGGTCACCCCTCCACTTT. Amino acid sequence: CASSEVPDRSPLHF.

This chain joins TRBV7-8 and TRBJ2-7, with TRBD2 identical over 12 bases. The junction had 1 base not matched to a gene; V was cut back by 5 bases and J by 2 bases. This CDR3 spans 14 amino acids. The germline gives CDR1 SGHVS, CDR2 FQNEAQ. The CDR3 here is CASSRTSGAYEQYF. The CDR3 DNA reads TGTGCCAGCAGCCGGACTAGCGGGGCCTACGAGCAGTACTTC.

This clone has a handful of counts. This chain links TRBV16 with TRBJ1-1; D perhaps matches TRBD1 (5 bases). The germline CDR1 and CDR2 sequences are KGHSY and FQNENV. The CDR3 is made up of 14 amino acids. The V gene lost 2 bases and the J gene lost 4 bases, with 11 bases spanning the gap. The CDR3 region is CASSQRGTGTEAFF. CDR3 nucleotides: TGTGCCAGCAGCCAACGGGGGACGGGCACTGAAGCTTTCTTT.

This clone was picked up one time. This chain links TRBV30 with TRBJ1-2, with 9 nucleotides matching TRBD1. V shed 3 bases, J shed 7 bases, and the junction held 6 bases outside the gene matches. The CDR3 is made up of 13 amino acids. CDR1 and CDR2 (germline): GTSNPN, SVGIG (reference sequence). In DNA, the CDR3 is TGTGCCTGGAGCCCGGACAGGGGCCGTGGCTACACCTTC. Protein: CAWSPDRGRGYTF.

The CDR3 loop is CASGPDSSEAFF. The CDR3 coding sequence is TGTGCTAGTGGTCCAGACTCGTCTGAAGCTTTCTTT. The V call is TRBV12-5, the J call TRBJ1-1; D uncertain. The CDR3 loop spans 12 amino acids. V was pared by 5 bases and J by 6 bases, with 10 bases between. Germline V gene lookup returns CDR1 LGHNT and CDR2 FRNRAP.

The chain uses TRBV18 and TRBJ1-5; perhaps TRBD1 as D (6 bases). Trimming took 5 bases from V and 1 from J, leaving 15 bases between them. Looked up from germline, CDR1 is KGHSH and CDR2 is LQKENI. The CDR3 length is 16 residues. The CDR3 sequence: CASSVNRDGSNQPQHF. The CDR3 nucleotides read TGTGCCAGCTCAGTCAACAGGGATGGCAGCAATCAGCCCCAGCATTTT. Full variable domain (missing parts from reference TRBV18 and TRBJ1-5): NAGVMQNPRHLVRRRGQEARLRCSPMKGHSHVYWYRQLPEEGLKFMVYLQKENIIDESGMPKERFSAEFPKEGPSILRIQQVVRGDSAAYFCASSVNRDGSNQPQHFGDGTRLSIL.

The V and J genes are TRBV3-1 (or the pseudogene TRBV3-2) and TRBJ1-1; D is uncertain. The CDR3 contains 16 residues. CDR1 and CDR2 from the germline V gene are LGHDT and YNNKEL (reference sequence). The V and J ends lost 1 base and 1 base respectively, with 13 bases between them. The CDR3 is CASSQAFGVWNTEAFF. The DNA of the CDR3 is TGTGCCAGCAGCCAAGCCTTCGGGGTATGGAACACTGAAGCTTTCTTT.

This clone was observed once. V is TRBV27 and J is TRBJ1-1; perhaps TRBD1 as D (5 bases). Trimming left V 3 bases short and J 1 base short, with 12 bases between. The CDR3 length is 15 residues. Germline V gives CDR1 MNHEY, CDR2 SMNVEV (reference sequence). CDR3 DNA: TGTGCCAGCAGTTTTGCCCCGCAGGGGAACACTGAAGCTTTCTTT. Protein sequence: CASSFAPQGNTEAFF.

Comments on this clone: This sample also contains other DNA sequences that code for the same CDR3. The rearrangement links TRBV4-3 to TRBJ2-5; D perhaps matches TRBD2 (5 bases). CDR3 length: 16 amino acids. V was trimmed by 0 bases and J by 4 bases, leaving 15 bases between them. Germline lookup yields CDR1 LGHNA and CDR2 YSLEER. The CDR3 coding sequence is TGCGCCAGCAGCCAAGATTTACGTGGTGGAGGAGAGACCCAGTACTTC. Translated: CASSQDLRGGGETQYF.

The CDR3 DNA reads TGTGCCAGAAGCTCAGGACAGGGAGCGGACTCCTACGAGCAGTACTTC. It is translated as CARSSGQGADSYEQYF. The V gene is TRBV5-3, the J gene TRBJ2-7, with TRBD1 identical over 8 bases. TRBV5-3 is an ORF for which the function is uncertain. J gave up 0 bases and V 3 bases, and 8 bases lay outside the gene matches. The length of the CDR3 is 16 residues.

The chain has TRBV5-5 and TRBJ2-3, with D tentatively TRBD1 (6 bases). This CDR3 has 14 residues. V lost 2 bases to trimming and J lost 0 bases, with 7 bases between them. The germline V gene encodes CDR1 SGHKS and CDR2 YYEKEE (reference sequence). This CDR3 reads CASSFGQSTDTQYF. DNA for the CDR3: TGTGCCAGCAGCTTTGGACAGAGCACAGATACGCAGTATTTT.

The chain combines TRBV19 with TRBJ1-2, with D perhaps matching TRBD1 (6 bases). The CDR3 consists of 14 residues. CDR1 is LNHDA and CDR2 is SQIVND in the germline V gene (reference sequence). Trimming removed 6 bases from V and 0 bases from J, with 11 bases in between. CDR3 in amino acids: CASRDSASNYGYTF. The CDR3 nucleotides are TGTGCCAGTAGGGACAGCGCATCTAACTATGGCTACACCTTC.

V is TRBV6-2 or TRBV6-3 and J is TRBJ2-7; D is possibly TRBD2 (6 bases). Germline CDR1 is MNHEY and CDR2 is SVGEGT. The CDR3 extends over 14 amino acids. Deletions cut 5 bases from V and 6 bases from J, with 17 bases between. As DNA, the CDR3 is TGTGCCAGCAGTCCCCGGGACGGGGGTAGCGAGCAGTACTTC. The encoded protein is CASSPRDGGSEQYF.

The chain employs TRBV5-1 and TRBJ1-1, with a weak D call TRBD1 (6 bases). The CDR3 length is 16 residues. The germline gives CDR1 SGHRS, CDR2 YFSETQ. The V and J ends lost 0 bases and 0 bases respectively, with 12 bases between them. The CDR3 DNA is TGCGCCAGCAGCTTGGCTGGGGGCACCATGAACACTGAAGCTTTCTTT. Translation: CASSLAGGTMNTEAFF.

The CDR3 nucleotides are TGTGCCAGCAGTGCCTCGGGGGGCCCAGCCACTAATTCACCCCTCCACTTT. Its translation: CASSASGGPATNSPLHF. The chain combines TRBV6-1 with TRBJ1-6; TRBD1 is a possible D gene (6 bases). The CDR3 is made up of 17 amino acids. Trimming took 4 bases from V and 6 from J, leaving 19 bases between them. The germline gives CDR1 MNHNS, CDR2 SASEGT.

The J gene is TRBJ1-1, the V gene TRBV6-2 or TRBV6-3; no reliable D call. Germline CDR1 and CDR2: MNHEY and SVGEGT. The CDR3 is 14 amino acids. The V and J ends lost 6 bases and 4 bases respectively, with 15 bases between them. CDR3 sequence (DNA): TGTGCCAGCAGCCCTCCGGGAGCGGGCACTGAAGCTTTCTTT. Protein: CASSPPGAGTEAFF.

V is TRBV2 and J is TRBJ1-4; D uncertain. The length of the CDR3 is 15 residues. Looked up from germline, CDR1 is SNHLY and CDR2 is FYNNEI. Trimming left V 2 bases short and J 5 bases short, with 12 bases between. CDR3 sequence reads: CASSEQAGSNEKLFF. The DNA of the CDR3 is TGTGCCAGCAGTGAACAGGCAGGCAGCAATGAAAAACTGTTTTTT. Full variable domain (outside the CDR3, taken from reference TRBV2 and TRBJ1-4): EPEVTQTPSHQVTQMGQEVILRCVPISNHLYFYWYRQILGQKVEFLVSFYNNEISEKSEIFDDQFSVERPDGSNFTLKIRSTKLEDSAMYFCASSEQAGSNEKLFFGSGTQLSVL.

This rearrangement joins TRBV5-1 to TRBJ1-2; D gene ambiguous. The CDR3 covers 16 residues. V gave up 4 bases and J gave up 4 bases, with 20 bases separating them. CDR1 and CDR2 from the germline V gene are SGHRS and YFSETQ. For the CDR3, the DNA is TGCGCCAGCAGCCCAACTCTACCGATATCGGGCTATGGCTACACCTTC. Translating it yields CASSPTLPISGYGYTF.

This chain links TRBV11-2 with TRBJ2-7; 8 nucleotides line up with TRBD2. The J segment lost 3 bases and the V segment lost 1 base, leaving 2 bases of the junction unmatched. Germline CDR1 SGHAT, CDR2 FQNNGV. The CDR3 is 14 amino acids. The DNA for the CDR3 is TGTGCCAGCAGCTTAGGGCTAGCGGGCTACGAGCAGTACTTC. Translation gives CASSLGLAGYEQYF.

In its sample, this clone was seen a few times. This chain connects TRBV27 to TRBJ2-1; tentative D call: TRBD2 (6 bases). Germline CDR1 and CDR2: MNHEY and SMNVEV (reference sequence). The CDR3 is 13 amino acids. The V gene lost 0 bases and the J gene lost 15 bases, with 15 bases spanning the gap. CDR3 loop: CASSLSLEGFRFF. The CDR3 DNA follows: TGTGCCAGCAGTTTATCGCTGGAGGGGTTTCGGTTCTTC.